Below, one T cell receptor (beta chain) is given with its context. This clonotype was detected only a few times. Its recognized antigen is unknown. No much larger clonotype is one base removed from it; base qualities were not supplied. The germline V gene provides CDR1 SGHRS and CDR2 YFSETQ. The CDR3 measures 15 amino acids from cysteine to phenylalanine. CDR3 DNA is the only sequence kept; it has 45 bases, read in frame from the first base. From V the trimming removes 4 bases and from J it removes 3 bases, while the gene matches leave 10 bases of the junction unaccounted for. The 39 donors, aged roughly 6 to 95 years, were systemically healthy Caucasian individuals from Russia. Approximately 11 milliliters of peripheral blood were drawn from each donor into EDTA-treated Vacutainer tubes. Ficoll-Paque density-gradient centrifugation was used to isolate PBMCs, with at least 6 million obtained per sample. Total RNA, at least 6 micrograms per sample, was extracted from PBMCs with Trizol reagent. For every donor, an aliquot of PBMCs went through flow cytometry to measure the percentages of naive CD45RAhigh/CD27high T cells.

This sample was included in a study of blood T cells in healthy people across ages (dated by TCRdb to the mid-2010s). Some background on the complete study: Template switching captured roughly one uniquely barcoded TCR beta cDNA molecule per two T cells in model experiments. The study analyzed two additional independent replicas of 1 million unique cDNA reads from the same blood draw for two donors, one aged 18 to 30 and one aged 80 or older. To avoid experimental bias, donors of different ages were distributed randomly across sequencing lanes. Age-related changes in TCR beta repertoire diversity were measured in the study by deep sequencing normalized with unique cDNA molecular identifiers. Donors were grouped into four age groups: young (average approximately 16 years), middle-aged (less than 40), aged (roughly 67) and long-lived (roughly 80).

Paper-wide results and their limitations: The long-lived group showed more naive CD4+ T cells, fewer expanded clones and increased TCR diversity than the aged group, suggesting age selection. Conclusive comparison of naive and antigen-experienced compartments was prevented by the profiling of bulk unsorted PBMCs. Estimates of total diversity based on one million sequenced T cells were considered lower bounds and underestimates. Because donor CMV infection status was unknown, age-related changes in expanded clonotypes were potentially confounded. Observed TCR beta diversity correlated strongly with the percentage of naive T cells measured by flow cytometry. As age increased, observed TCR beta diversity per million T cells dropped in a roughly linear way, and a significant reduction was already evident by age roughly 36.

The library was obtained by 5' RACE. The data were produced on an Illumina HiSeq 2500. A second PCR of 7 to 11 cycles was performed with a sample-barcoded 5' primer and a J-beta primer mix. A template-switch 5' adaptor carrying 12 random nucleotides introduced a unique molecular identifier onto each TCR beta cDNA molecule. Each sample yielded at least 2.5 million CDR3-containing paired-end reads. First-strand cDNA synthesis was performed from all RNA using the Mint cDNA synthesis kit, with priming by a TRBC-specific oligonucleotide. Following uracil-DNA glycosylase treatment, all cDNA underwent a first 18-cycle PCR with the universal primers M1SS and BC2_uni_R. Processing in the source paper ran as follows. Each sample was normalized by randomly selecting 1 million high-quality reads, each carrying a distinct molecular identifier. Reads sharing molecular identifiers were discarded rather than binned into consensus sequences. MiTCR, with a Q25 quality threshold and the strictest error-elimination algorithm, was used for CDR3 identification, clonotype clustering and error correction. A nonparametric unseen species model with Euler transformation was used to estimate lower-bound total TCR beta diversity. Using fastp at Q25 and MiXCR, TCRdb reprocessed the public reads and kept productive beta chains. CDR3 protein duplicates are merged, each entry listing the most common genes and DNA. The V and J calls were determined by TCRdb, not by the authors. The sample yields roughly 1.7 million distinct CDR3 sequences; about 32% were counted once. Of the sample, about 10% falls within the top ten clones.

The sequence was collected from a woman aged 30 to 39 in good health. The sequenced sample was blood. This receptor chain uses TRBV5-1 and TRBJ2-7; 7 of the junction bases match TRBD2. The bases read TGCGCCAGCAGCCCCGGGGTAGCGGGTATCTACGAGCAGTACTTC. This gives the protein CASSPGVAGIYEQYF.